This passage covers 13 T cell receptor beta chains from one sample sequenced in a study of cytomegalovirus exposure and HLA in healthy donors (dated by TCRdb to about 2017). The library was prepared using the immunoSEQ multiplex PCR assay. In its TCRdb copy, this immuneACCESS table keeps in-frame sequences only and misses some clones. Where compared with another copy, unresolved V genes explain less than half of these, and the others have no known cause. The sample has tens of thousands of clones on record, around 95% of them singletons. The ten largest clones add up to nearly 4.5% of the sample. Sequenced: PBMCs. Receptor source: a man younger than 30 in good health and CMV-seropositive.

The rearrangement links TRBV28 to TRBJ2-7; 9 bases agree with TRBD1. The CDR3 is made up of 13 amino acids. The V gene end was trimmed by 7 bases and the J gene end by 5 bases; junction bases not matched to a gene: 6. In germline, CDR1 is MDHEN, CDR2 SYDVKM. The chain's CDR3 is CASTVDRGNEQYF. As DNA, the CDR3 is TGTGCCAGCACCGTGGACAGGGGCAACGAGCAGTACTTC.

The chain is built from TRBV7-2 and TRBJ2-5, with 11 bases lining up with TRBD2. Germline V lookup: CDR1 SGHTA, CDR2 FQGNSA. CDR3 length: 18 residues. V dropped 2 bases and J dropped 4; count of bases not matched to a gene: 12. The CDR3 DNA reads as TGTGCCAGCAGCTTAATAGTAGTAGCGGGGGGGCCTGTAGAGACCCAGTACTTC. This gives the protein CASSLIVVAGGPVETQYF.

This CDR3 is CASSGTGLLEQFF. The CDR3 DNA sequence: TGCGCCAGCAGTGGTACGGGACTACTTGAGCAGTTCTTC. The chain uses TRBV10-2 and TRBJ2-1, with TRBD2 identical over 7 bases. The length of the CDR3 is 13 residues. The junction had 6 bases not matched to a gene; V was cut back by 4 bases and J by 9 bases. Germline lookup yields CDR1 WSHSY and CDR2 SAAADI.

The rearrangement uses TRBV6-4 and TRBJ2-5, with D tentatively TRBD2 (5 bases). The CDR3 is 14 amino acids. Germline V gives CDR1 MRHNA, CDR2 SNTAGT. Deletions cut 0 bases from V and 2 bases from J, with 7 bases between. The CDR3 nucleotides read TGTGCCAGCAGTGACTCAGGACTTCAAGAGACCCAGTACTTC. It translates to CASSDSGLQETQYF.

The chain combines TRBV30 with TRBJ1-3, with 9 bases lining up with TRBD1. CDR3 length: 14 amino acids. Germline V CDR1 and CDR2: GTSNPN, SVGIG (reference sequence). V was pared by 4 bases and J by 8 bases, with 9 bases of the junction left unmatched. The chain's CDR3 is CAWTLPDRGYTIYF. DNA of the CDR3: TGTGCCTGGACCCTCCCGGACAGGGGTTACACCATATATTTT.

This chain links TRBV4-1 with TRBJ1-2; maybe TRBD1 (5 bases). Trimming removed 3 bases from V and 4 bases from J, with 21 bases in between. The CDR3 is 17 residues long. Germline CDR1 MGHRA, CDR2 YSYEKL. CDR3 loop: CASSQGILRGVGYGYTF. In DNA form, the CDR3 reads TGCGCCAGCAGCCAGGGCATTCTTCGGGGGGTCGGCTATGGCTACACCTTC.

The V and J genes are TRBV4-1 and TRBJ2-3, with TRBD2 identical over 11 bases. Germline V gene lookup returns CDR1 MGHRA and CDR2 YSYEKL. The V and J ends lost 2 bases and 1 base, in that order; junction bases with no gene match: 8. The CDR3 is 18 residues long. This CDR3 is CASSQPGLAGGGTDTQYF. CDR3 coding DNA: TGCGCCAGCAGCCAACCCGGGCTAGCGGGGGGTGGCACAGATACGCAGTATTTT.

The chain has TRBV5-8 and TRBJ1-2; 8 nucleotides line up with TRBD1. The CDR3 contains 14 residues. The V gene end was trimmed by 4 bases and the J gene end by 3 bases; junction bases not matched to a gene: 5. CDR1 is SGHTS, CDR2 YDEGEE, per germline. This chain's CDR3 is CASSRDRIDYGYTF. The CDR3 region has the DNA TGTGCCAGCAGCCGGGACAGGATTGACTATGGCTACACCTTC.

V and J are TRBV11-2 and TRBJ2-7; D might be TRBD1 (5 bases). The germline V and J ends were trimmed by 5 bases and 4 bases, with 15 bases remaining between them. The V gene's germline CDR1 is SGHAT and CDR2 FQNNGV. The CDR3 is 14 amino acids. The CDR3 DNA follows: TGTGCCAGCAGCCGAGCTCAGGGTCCATACGAGCAGTACTTC. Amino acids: CASSRAQGPYEQYF.

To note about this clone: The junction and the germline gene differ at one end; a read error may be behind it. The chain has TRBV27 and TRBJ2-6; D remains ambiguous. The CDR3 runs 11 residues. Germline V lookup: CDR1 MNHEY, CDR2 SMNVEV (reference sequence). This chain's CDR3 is CASLGANVLTF. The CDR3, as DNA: TGCGCCTCGTTGGGGGCCAACGTCCTGACTTTC.

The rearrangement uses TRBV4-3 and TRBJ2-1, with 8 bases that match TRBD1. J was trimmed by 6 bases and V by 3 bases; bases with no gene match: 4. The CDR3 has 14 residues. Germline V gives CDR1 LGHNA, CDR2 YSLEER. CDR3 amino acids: CASSHGRGPNEQFF. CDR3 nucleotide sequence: TGCGCCAGCAGCCATGGCAGGGGGCCCAATGAGCAGTTCTTC.

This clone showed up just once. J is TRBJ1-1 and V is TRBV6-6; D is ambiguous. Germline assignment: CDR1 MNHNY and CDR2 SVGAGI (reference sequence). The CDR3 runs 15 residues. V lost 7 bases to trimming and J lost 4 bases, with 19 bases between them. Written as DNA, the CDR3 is TGTGCCAGCACCCGTGCCCGGGGTTCAAGCACTGAAGCTTTCTTT. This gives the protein CASTRARGSSTEAFF.

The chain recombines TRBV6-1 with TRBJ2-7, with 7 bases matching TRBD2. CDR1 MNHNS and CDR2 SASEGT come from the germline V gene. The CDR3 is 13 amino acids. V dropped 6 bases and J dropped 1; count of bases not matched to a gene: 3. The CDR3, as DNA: TGTGCCAGCAGGGGGGGAGGGTCCTACGAGCAGTACTTC. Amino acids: CASRGGGSYEQYF.